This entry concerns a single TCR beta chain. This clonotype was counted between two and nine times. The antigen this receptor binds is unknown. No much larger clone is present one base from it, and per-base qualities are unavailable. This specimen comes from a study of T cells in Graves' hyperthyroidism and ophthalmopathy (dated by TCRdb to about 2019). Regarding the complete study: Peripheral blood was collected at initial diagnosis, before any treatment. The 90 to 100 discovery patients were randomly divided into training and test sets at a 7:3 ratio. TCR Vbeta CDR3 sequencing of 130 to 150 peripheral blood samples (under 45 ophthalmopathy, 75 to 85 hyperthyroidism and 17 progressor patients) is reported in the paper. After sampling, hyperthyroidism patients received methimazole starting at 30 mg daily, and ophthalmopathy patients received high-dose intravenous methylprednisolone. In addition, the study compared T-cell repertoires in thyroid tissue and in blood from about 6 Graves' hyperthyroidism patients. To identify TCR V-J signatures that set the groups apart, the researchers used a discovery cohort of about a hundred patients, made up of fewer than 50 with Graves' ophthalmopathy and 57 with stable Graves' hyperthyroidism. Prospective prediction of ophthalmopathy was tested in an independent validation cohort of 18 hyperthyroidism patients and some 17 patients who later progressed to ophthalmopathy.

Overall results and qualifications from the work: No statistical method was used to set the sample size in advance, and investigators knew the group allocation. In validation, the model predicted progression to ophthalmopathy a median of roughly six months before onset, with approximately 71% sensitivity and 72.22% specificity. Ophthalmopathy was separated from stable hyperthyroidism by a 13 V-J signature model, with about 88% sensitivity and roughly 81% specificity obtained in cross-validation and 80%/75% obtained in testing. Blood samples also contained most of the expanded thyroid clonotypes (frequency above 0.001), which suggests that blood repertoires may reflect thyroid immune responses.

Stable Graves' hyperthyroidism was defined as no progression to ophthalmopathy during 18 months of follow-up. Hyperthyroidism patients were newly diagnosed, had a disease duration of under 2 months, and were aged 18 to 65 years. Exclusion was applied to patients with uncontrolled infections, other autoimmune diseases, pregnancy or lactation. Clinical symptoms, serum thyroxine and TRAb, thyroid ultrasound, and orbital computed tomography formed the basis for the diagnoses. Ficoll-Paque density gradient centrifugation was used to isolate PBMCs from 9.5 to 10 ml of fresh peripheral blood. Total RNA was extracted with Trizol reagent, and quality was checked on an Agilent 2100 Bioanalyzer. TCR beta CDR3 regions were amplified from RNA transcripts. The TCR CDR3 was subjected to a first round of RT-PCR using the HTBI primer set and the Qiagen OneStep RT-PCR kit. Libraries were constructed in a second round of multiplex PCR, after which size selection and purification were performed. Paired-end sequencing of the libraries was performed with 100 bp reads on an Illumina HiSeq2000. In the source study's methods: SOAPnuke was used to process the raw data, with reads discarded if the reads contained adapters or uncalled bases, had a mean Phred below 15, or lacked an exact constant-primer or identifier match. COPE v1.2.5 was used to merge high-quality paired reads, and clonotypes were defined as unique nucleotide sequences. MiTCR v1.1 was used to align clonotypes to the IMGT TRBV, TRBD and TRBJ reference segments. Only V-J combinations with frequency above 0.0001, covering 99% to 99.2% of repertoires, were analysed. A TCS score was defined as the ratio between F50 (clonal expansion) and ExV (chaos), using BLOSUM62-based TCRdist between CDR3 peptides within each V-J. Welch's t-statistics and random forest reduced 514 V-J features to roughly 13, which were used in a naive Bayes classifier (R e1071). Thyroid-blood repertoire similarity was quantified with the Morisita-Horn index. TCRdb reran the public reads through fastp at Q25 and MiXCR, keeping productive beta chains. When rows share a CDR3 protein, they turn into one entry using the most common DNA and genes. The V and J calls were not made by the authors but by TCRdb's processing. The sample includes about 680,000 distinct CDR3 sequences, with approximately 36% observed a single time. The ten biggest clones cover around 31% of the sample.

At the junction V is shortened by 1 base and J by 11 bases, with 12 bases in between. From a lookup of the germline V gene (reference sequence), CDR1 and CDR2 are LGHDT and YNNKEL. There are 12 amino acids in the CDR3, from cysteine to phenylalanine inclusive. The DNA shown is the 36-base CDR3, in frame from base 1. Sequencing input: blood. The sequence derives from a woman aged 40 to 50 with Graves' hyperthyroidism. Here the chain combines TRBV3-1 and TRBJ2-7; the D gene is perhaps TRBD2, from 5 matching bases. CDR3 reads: CASSQGVSSKYF. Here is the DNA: TGTGCCAGCAGCCAAGGAGTCTCTAGCAAGTACTTC.